This T cell receptor beta chain was documented in a study of blood T cell repertoires in COVID-19. On the study more broadly: COVID-19 samples collected from the United States, Italy and Spain covered acute and convalescent phases. Sources were T cells, B-cell-depleted T cells, or PBMCs; the material itself was cDNA or gDNA.

A Seattle source enrolled patients during active infection and followed them longitudinally. Per the original data handling: Reference gene primer amplification gave estimated nucleated cell counts. Assay used: immunoSEQ multiplex PCR; TCRdb lists only in-frame clones, some missing. V and J calls and clone size are those listed in that table; D and trimming were worked out from the DNA. The sample yields 10,000 to 15,000 clones, about three quarters seen once. The ends were cut back, 0 bases at V and 6 bases at J, with 19 bases in the middle. This CDR3 is built from 17 residues. In germline, CDR1 is MGHRA, CDR2 YSYEKL.

The sequence came from a man in his fifties or sixties with COVID-19, enrolled during active disease. V usage is TRBV4-1 and J usage is TRBJ2-3; the D is unclear. What was sequenced was peripheral blood. The CDR3 region has the DNA TGCGCCAGCAGCCAAGAAGTAGCTTTAGCCCCCGGGGATACGCAGTATTTT. Translating gives CASSQEVALAPGDTQYF.